This TCR beta chain was observed in a study of Tregs in tolerant kidney transplant recipients. As to this clone: Its target is unknown.

Unstimulated Tregs (CD4+CD25+CD127-) and CD4+CD25- non-Tregs were sorted from PBMCs. Broader study findings: Activated donor B cell expansion appeared to reveal the most relevant donor-specific TCRbeta repertoire. This study did not directly address biological reproducibility.

The assay was immunoSEQ multiplex PCR, and TCRdb's table has in-frame clones only and misses some. The data show 60,000 to 95,000 clones, 95% to 98% seen once. V shed 0 bases and J shed 4 bases, with 12 bases lying between them. CDR1 is MNHNS, CDR2 SASEGT, per germline. The CDR3 extends over 15 amino acids. The sequencing here drew on CD4+ T cells from blood, taken before the transplant. The clonotype originates from a human donor who received a combined kidney and bone marrow transplant. The chain recombines TRBV6-1 with TRBJ1-2; D might be TRBD1 (5 bases). The CDR3 DNA reads TGTGCCAGCAGTGAAGCGAGGTGGGGGGGCTATGGCTACACCTTC. Translated: CASSEARWGGYGYTF.